Presented here are 31 T cell receptor beta chains from one specimen sequenced in a study of blood T cell repertoires in COVID-19. Using immunoSEQ multiplex PCR, the repertoire was profiled, and TCRdb retains in-frame clones only, with some absent. The data show around 320,000 clones, 90% to 95% seen once. The source material was PBMCs or T cells enriched from blood (not recorded which). The receptors were sampled from a woman aged 25 to 39 who had been exposed to COVID-19.

The rearrangement uses TRBV2 and TRBJ1-2; 7 nucleotides align to TRBD1. CDR1 is SNHLY, CDR2 FYNNEI, per germline. The V and J ends lost 5 bases and 9 bases, in that order; junction bases with no gene match: 6. The CDR3 consists of 12 residues. The CDR3 coding sequence is TGTGCCAGCAGTCGCCCGGACAGGAGCTACACCTTC. Translation: CASSRPDRSYTF.

The chain joins TRBV7-9 to TRBJ1-1; D is uncertain. V was shortened by 5 bases and J by 0 bases, with 13 bases between the two germline ends. This CDR3 comprises 15 residues. Looked up from germline, CDR1 is SEHNR and CDR2 is FQNEAQ (reference sequence). CDR3 DNA sequence: TGTGCCAGCAGCCCCGAGGTAGGCTTGAACACTGAAGCTTTCTTT. Translation gives CASSPEVGLNTEAFF.

DNA for the CDR3: TGTGCCAGCAGTGATACCCGGGGGTTCGCTGAAGCTTTCTTT. As protein: CASSDTRGFAEAFF. J is TRBJ1-1 and V is TRBV6-1, with a weak D call TRBD1 (5 bases). Germline loops: CDR1 MNHNS, CDR2 SASEGT. The CDR3 contains 14 residues. V dropped 3 bases and J dropped 6 bases, with 14 bases sitting between them.

This clone has a single count. The genes are TRBV18 and TRBJ2-2, with 11 nucleotides matching TRBD1. This CDR3 comprises 17 residues. Germline trimming cut 2 bases from V and 3 bases from J; bases unmatched to any gene: 5. Per the germline V gene, CDR1 is KGHSH and CDR2 is LQKENI. The CDR3 DNA sequence: TGTGCCAGCTCACCAGTTCCGGGACAGGGGGACACCGGGGAGCTGTTTTTT. Encoded protein: CASSPVPGQGDTGELFF.

The chain has TRBV29-1 and TRBJ2-2; 9 bases fit TRBD1. The CDR3 covers 13 residues. With 4 bases clipped from V and 7 bases from J, the junction kept 4 bases outside the gene matches. Germline assignment: CDR1 SQVTM and CDR2 ANQGSEA. In DNA, the CDR3 is TGCAGCGTTGCTACAGGGGGCGTCGGGGAGCTGTTTTTT. It encodes CSVATGGVGELFF.

V is TRBV7-2 and J is TRBJ1-2; no clear D. V dropped 1 base and J dropped 4 bases, with 13 bases sitting between them. The CDR3 spans 15 residues. Per germline, CDR1 SGHTA and CDR2 FQGNSA. CDR3 sequence: CASSLVRGPGYGYTF. Here the CDR3 DNA reads TGTGCCAGCAGCTTAGTTCGAGGGCCTGGCTATGGCTACACCTTC.

This clone was seen only once. The chain has TRBV12-5 and TRBJ1-2; 9 bases match TRBD1. The CDR3 is 15 residues long. Germline V CDR1 and CDR2: LGHNT, FRNRAP. Germline trimming cut 1 base from V and 4 bases from J; bases unmatched to any gene: 4. CDR3 sequence (DNA): TGTGCTAGTGGTTTGGCGGACAGGGGATTCTATGGCTACACCTTC. Translating gives CASGLADRGFYGYTF.

The chain has TRBV2 and TRBJ1-5; 7 bases map to TRBD1. V dropped 5 bases and J dropped 4; count of bases not matched to a gene: 5. The germline V gene encodes CDR1 SNHLY and CDR2 FYNNEI. CDR3 length: 14 amino acids. DNA of the CDR3: TGTGCCAGCAGTAGACAGGGAACGAATCAGCCCCAGCATTTT. This translates into CASSRQGTNQPQHF. The whole variable domain, filled in from reference TRBV2 and TRBJ1-5, reads EPEVTQTPSHQVTQMGQEVILRCVPISNHLYFYWYRQILGQKVEFLVSFYNNEISEKSEIFDDQFSVERPDGSNFTLKIRSTKLEDSAMYFCASSRQGTNQPQHFGDGTRLSIL.

The chain combines TRBV19 with TRBJ1-1; TRBD1 aligns across 7 bases. V was clipped by 4 bases and J by 5 bases; unmatched bases: 10. Germline CDR1 LNHDA, CDR2 SQIVND (reference sequence). This CDR3 is built from 15 residues. This CDR3 reads CASSRQGVMRTEAFF. CDR3 DNA sequence: TGTGCCAGTAGTAGGCAGGGGGTCATGAGAACTGAAGCTTTCTTT.

In its sample, this clone was seen once. The chain combines TRBV6-5 with TRBJ1-1, with 7 bases matching TRBD1. Trimming removed 6 bases from V and 11 bases from J; junction bases left unmatched: 18. The CDR3 runs to 15 residues. Germline V lookup: CDR1 MNHEY, CDR2 SVGAGI. The CDR3 bases are TGTGCCAGCAGACAAAACAGGGGCGAGAGGGTGTGGGCTTTCTTT. Protein: CASRQNRGERVWAFF.

The V gene is TRBV6-5, the J gene TRBJ1-2; 7 bases map to TRBD1. The CDR3 totals 16 residues. Per the germline V gene, CDR1 is MNHEY and CDR2 is SVGAGI. Trimming took 0 bases from V and 3 from J; bases not matched to a gene: 7. The CDR3, as DNA: TGTGCCAGCAGTTACTCTTACAGGGGTCTCGACTATGGCTACACCTTC. The encoded protein is CASSYSYRGLDYGYTF.

V and J are TRBV6-5 and TRBJ1-6, with a weak D call TRBD1 (5 bases). The CDR3 contains 15 residues. Germline assignment: CDR1 MNHEY and CDR2 SVGAGI. Deletions cut 0 bases from V and 10 bases from J, with 13 bases between. The CDR3 loop reads CASSYSDPPGSPLHF. The CDR3 DNA reads as TGTGCCAGCAGTTACTCCGACCCGCCAGGGTCACCCCTCCACTTT.

This clone was detected only once. The chain recombines TRBV6-1 with TRBJ1-2; D uncertain. Germline V gene lookup returns CDR1 MNHNS and CDR2 SASEGT. The CDR3 is 15 residues long. With 0 bases removed from V and 4 bases from J, the gap between germline ends came to 12 bases. The CDR3 reads CASSEAPPDSYGYTF. CDR3 coding DNA: TGTGCCAGCAGTGAAGCCCCCCCTGACTCCTATGGCTACACCTTC.

This sequence joins TRBV7-2 and TRBJ1-2, with D possibly matching TRBD1 (5 bases). Germline CDR1 and CDR2: SGHTA and FQGNSA. CDR3 size: 15 residues. V lost 2 bases to trimming and J lost 4 bases, with 14 bases between them. The DNA for the CDR3 is TGTGCCAGCAGCTTAACTCTGGGACTGCGCTATGGCTACACCTTC. Protein product: CASSLTLGLRYGYTF.

The V call is TRBV4-3, the J call TRBJ1-6; 9 positions match TRBD1. Germline V CDR1 and CDR2: LGHNA, YSLEER. The V and J ends lost 0 bases and 7 bases, in that order; junction bases with no gene match: 13. This CDR3 has 19 amino acids. CDR3 in amino acids: CASSQDWETGGMGNSPLHF. DNA for the CDR3: TGCGCCAGCAGCCAAGATTGGGAGACAGGGGGGATGGGGAATTCACCCCTCCACTTT.

J is TRBJ1-2 and V is TRBV3-1 (or the pseudogene TRBV3-2); 8 bases line up with TRBD1. Germline assignment: CDR1 LGHDT and CDR2 YNNKEL (reference sequence). This CDR3 contains 16 residues. V was clipped by 0 bases and J by 3 bases; unmatched bases: 6. The CDR3 loop reads CASSQERLQGDYGYTF. The DNA of the CDR3 is TGTGCCAGCAGCCAAGAGAGACTACAGGGGGACTATGGCTACACCTTC.

This clone was found once. The chain carries TRBV7-3 and TRBJ2-7, with a tentative D call TRBD2 (6 bases). The germline V gene has CDR1 SGHTA and CDR2 FQGTGA. CDR3 length equals 13 residues. V was shortened by 7 bases and J by 5 bases, with 15 bases between the two germline ends. The CDR3 DNA follows: TGTGCCAGCACCACCACTAGCATGGACGAGCAGTACTTC. Amino acid sequence: CASTTTSMDEQYF.

The J gene is TRBJ2-5, the V gene TRBV15; 8 nucleotides line up with TRBD1. The V and J ends lost 2 bases and 2 bases, in that order; junction bases with no gene match: 4. This CDR3 has 15 residues. Germline V gives CDR1 LNHNV, CDR2 YYDKDF (reference sequence). The CDR3: CATSRRQGIQETQYF. The CDR3 nucleotides are TGTGCCACCAGCAGACGACAGGGGATACAAGAGACCCAGTACTTC. Full variable domain (rest looked up from reference TRBV15 and TRBJ2-5): DAMVIQNPRYQVTQFGKPVTLSCSQTLNHNVMYWYQQKSSQAPKLLFHYYDKDFNNEADTPDNFQSRRPNTSFCFLDIRSPGLGDTAMYLCATSRRQGIQETQYFGPGTRLLVL.

This chain uses TRBV30 with TRBJ1-5; D might be TRBD1 (5 bases). Germline V gives CDR1 GTSNPN, CDR2 SVGIG (reference sequence). This CDR3 contains 13 residues. The V end lost 1 base, the J end lost 4 bases, and 8 bases lay between the germline ends. DNA of the CDR3: TGTGCCTGGAGTGGGGCAGGGAATCAGCCCCAGCATTTT. It is translated as CAWSGAGNQPQHF.

The chain combines TRBV5-1 with TRBJ1-2; 10 nucleotides align to TRBD1. The V segment lost 4 bases and the J segment 2 bases; nucleotides outside the gene matches: 14. In germline, CDR1 is SGHRS, CDR2 YFSETQ. This CDR3 contains 18 residues. The chain's CDR3 is CASSHSGTGVFPNYGYTF. The CDR3 region has the DNA TGCGCCAGCAGCCATTCCGGGACAGGGGTTTTCCCCAACTATGGCTACACCTTC.

The chain couples TRBV5-4 to TRBJ2-2, with 8 bases fitting TRBD1. CDR1 is SGHNT, CDR2 YYREEE, per germline (reference sequence). V was pared by 0 bases and J by 3 bases, with 1 base of the junction left unmatched. The CDR3 has 15 amino acids. The CDR3 coding sequence is TGTGCCAGCAGCTTGGGGACAGGGTACACCGGGGAGCTGTTTTTT. This sequence encodes CASSLGTGYTGELFF.

This clone was found once. The rearrangement uses TRBV27 and TRBJ1-1; D might be TRBD1 (6 bases). The CDR3 runs 13 residues. Germline V gene sequence: CDR1 MNHEY, CDR2 SMNVEV (reference sequence). The DNA for the CDR3 is TGTGCTACAATTAATGGGGGCAGCCGAGAAGCTTTCTTT. Encoded protein: CATINGGSREAFF.

The chain has TRBV2 and TRBJ1-2; tentatively, D is TRBD1 (6 bases). Germline CDR1 is SNHLY and CDR2 is FYNNEI. This CDR3 is 13 amino acids long. Trimming removed 10 bases from V and 3 bases from J, with 15 bases in between. The CDR3 DNA sequence: TGTGCCACCTACCGGGACACCCACTATGGCTACACCTTC. Protein sequence: CATYRDTHYGYTF. The full variable domain, with the rest looked up from reference TRBV2 and TRBJ1-2, is EPEVTQTPSHQVTQMGQEVILRCVPISNHLYFYWYRQILGQKVEFLVSFYNNEISEKSEIFDDQFSVERPDGSNFTLKIRSTKLEDSAMYFCATYRDTHYGYTFGSGTRLTVV.

The chain links TRBV7-9 to TRBJ2-5, with a possible D match to TRBD1 (6 bases). There are 14 residues in the CDR3. With 3 bases removed from V and 2 bases from J, the gap between germline ends came to 10 bases. Germline assignment: CDR1 SEHNR and CDR2 FQNEAQ (reference sequence). The CDR3, as DNA: TGTGCCAGCAGCTTTAGACAGGTTCAAGAGACCCAGTACTTC. This sequence encodes CASSFRQVQETQYF.

About this clone itself: Other DNA sequences in the same sample also yield this CDR3. The chain is built from TRBV19 and TRBJ1-5, with 9 bases that match TRBD1. With V trimmed by 6 bases and J by 1 base, 4 bases remained unmatched. This CDR3 is built from 15 residues. Looked up from germline, CDR1 is LNHDA and CDR2 is SQIVND (reference sequence). CDR3 region: CASRTTGGSNQPQHF. CDR3 bases: TGTGCCAGTAGGACGACAGGGGGGAGCAATCAGCCCCAGCATTTT.

The gene calls are TRBV13 and TRBJ1-2; 9 bases map to TRBD1. The CDR3 spans 15 residues. The V gene end was trimmed by 6 bases and the J gene end by 2 bases; junction bases not matched to a gene: 7. Germline CDR1 PRHDT, CDR2 FYEKMQ (reference sequence). CDR3 nucleotides: TGTGCCAGCAGGGTACGGGGACAGGGAAACTATGGCTACACCTTC. Translating gives CASRVRGQGNYGYTF.

The rearrangement links TRBV10-3 to TRBJ2-7, with D possibly TRBD1 on 6 matching bases. This CDR3 contains 14 residues. Per the germline V gene, CDR1 is ENHRY and CDR2 is SYGVKD. Between the trimmed V and J ends, which lost 4 bases and 2 bases, there was a span of 12 bases. Here the CDR3 reads CAISGQAIAYEQYF. CDR3 nucleotides: TGTGCCATCAGTGGACAGGCCATTGCCTACGAGCAGTACTTC.

CDR3: CASSQGRGGTVQETQYF. The CDR3 DNA reads as TGCGCCAGCAGCCAAGGGAGGGGGGGGACCGTCCAAGAGACCCAGTACTTC. The chain employs TRBV4-1 and TRBJ2-5; a weak D match, TRBD2 (7 bases). V lost 1 base, J lost 1 base, and 16 bases lay in between. Germline-derived CDR1 and CDR2 are MGHRA and YSYEKL. This CDR3 is 17 amino acids long.

V usage is TRBV5-1 and J usage is TRBJ2-3; D may be TRBD1 (6 bases). CDR1 and CDR2 (germline): SGHRS, YFSETQ. V lost 4 bases and J lost 0, with 15 bases in between. The CDR3 is made up of 16 amino acids. CDR3 nucleotide sequence: TGCGCCAGCAGCCCTTCTTGGGGGCAAAGCACAGATACGCAGTATTTT. It encodes CASSPSWGQSTDTQYF.

The J gene is TRBJ2-1, the V gene TRBV18; D remains ambiguous. Germline CDR1 and CDR2: KGHSH and LQKENI. The CDR3 extends over 15 amino acids. V was shortened by 0 bases and J by 4 bases, with 10 bases between the two germline ends. The CDR3 reads CASSPPRGLYNEQFF. Here the CDR3 DNA reads TGTGCCAGCTCACCACCGCGCGGTCTATACAATGAGCAGTTCTTC.

V gene TRBV4-1 combines with J gene TRBJ1-2; D is perhaps TRBD1 (6 bases). Germline CDR1 MGHRA, CDR2 YSYEKL. CDR3 length equals 14 residues. Trimming stripped 0 bases from V and 7 bases from J, with 12 bases between. CDR3 nucleotide sequence: TGCGCCAGCAGCCAAGACAGGGGCCTCGGTGGCTACACCTTC. Its translation is CASSQDRGLGGYTF.